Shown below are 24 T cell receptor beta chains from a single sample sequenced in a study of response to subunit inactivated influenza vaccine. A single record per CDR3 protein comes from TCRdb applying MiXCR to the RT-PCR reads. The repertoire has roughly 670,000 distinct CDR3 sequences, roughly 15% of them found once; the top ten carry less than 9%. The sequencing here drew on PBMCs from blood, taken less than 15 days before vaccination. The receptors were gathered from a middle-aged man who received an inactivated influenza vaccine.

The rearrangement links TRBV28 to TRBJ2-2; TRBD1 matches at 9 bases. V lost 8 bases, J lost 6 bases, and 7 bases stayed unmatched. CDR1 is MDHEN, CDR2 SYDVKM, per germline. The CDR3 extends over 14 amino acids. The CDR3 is CASEGTGIPGELFF. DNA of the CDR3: TGTGCCAGCGAAGGGACAGGGATCCCCGGGGAGCTGTTTTTT. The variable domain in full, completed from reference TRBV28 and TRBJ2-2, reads DVKVTQSSRYLVKRTGEKVFLECVQDMDHENMFWYRQDPGLGLRLIYFSYDVKMKEKGDIPEGYSVSREKKERFSLILESASTNQTSMYLCASEGTGIPGELFFGEGSRLTVL.

For the CDR3, the DNA is TGTGCCAGCAGCGCCCTGCGGGGGGCCAACGTCCTGACTTTC. It specifies CASSALRGANVLTF. The chain combines TRBV6-1 with TRBJ2-6; D is undetermined. Trimming took 6 bases from V and 4 from J, leaving 10 bases between them. The CDR3 consists of 14 residues. The germline V gene has CDR1 MNHNS and CDR2 SASEGT.

The CDR3 region is CASAPTGGSETQYF. The DNA of the CDR3 is TGCGCCAGCGCACCGACAGGGGGCTCGGAGACCCAGTACTTC. The chain employs TRBV4-1 and TRBJ2-5; 10 positions agree with TRBD1. The CDR3 is 14 amino acids. Germline-derived CDR1 and CDR2 are MGHRA and YSYEKL. Losses at the gene ends were 8 bases for V and 5 bases for J; bases not matched to a gene: 8.

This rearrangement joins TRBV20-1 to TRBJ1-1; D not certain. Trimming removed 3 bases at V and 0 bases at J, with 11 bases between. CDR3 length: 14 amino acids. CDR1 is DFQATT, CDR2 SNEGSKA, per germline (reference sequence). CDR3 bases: TGCAGTGCTAGTGGTCAGAGGTTGAACACTGAAGCTTTCTTT. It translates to CSASGQRLNTEAFF.

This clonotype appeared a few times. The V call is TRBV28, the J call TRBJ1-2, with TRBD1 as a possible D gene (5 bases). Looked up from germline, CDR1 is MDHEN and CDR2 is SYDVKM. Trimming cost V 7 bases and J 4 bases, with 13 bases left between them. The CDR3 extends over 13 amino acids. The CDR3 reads CASNMEGTYGYTF. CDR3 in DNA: TGTGCCAGCAATATGGAGGGGACCTATGGCTACACCTTC.

Here the CDR3 reads CASSQAENGPYGYTF. CDR3 sequence (DNA): TGCGCCAGCAGCCAGGCGGAGAACGGCCCCTATGGCTACACCTTC. The rearrangement uses TRBV4-3 and TRBJ1-2; no reliable D call. The germline V gene encodes CDR1 LGHNA and CDR2 YSLEER. Trimming stripped 3 bases from V and 4 bases from J, with 15 bases between. The CDR3 totals 15 residues.

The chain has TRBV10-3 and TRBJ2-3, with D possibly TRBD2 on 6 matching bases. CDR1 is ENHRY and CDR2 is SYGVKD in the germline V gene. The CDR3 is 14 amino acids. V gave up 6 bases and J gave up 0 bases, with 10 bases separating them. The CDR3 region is CAISPGTSTDTQYF. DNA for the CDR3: TGTGCCATCAGCCCCGGGACTAGCACAGATACGCAGTATTTT.

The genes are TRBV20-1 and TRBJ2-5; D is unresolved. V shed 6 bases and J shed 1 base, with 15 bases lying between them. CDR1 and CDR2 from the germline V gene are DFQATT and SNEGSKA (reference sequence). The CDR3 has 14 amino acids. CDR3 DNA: TGCAGTGCCTTCAGAGGCAGTTCCCAAGAGACCCAGTACTTC. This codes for CSAFRGSSQETQYF.

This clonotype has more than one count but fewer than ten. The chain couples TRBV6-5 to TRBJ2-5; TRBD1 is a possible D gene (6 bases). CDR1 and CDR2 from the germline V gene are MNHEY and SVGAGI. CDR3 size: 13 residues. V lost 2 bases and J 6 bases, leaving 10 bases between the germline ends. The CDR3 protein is CASSYDRMKTQYF. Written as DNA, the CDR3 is TGTGCCAGCAGTTACGACAGGATGAAGACCCAGTACTTC.

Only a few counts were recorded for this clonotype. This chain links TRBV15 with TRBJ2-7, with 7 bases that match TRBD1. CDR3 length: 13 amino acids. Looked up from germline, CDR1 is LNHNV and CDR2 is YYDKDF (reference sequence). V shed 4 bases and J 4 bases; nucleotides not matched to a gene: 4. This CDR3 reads CATSIGGSYEQYF. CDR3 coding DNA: TGTGCCACCAGCATAGGGGGCTCTTACGAGCAGTACTTC. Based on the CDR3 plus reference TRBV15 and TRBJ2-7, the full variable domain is DAMVIQNPRYQVTQFGKPVTLSCSQTLNHNVMYWYQQKSSQAPKLLFHYYDKDFNNEADTPDNFQSRRPNTSFCFLDIRSPGLGDTAMYLCATSIGGSYEQYFGPGTRLTVT.

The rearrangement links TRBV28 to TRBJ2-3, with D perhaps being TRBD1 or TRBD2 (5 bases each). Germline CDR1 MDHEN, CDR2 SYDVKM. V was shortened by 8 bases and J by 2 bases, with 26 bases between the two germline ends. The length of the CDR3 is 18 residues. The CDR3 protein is CASGYNRGGSSYTDTQYF. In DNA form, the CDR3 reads TGTGCCAGCGGATATAATCGGGGCGGGTCTTCCTACACAGATACGCAGTATTTT.

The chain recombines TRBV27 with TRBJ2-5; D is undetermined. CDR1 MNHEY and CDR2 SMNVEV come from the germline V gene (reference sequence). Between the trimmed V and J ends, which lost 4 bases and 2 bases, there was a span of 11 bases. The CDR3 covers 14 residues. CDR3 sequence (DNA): TGTGCCAGCAGTTCCTGGGGAAAGCAAGAGACCCAGTACTTC. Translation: CASSSWGKQETQYF.

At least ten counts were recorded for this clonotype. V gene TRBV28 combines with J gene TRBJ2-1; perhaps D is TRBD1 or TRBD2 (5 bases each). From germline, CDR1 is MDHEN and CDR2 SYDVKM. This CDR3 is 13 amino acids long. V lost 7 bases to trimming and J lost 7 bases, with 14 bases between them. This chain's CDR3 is CASTLGPWNEQFF. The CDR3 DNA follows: TGTGCCAGCACCCTGGGACCGTGGAATGAGCAGTTCTTC.

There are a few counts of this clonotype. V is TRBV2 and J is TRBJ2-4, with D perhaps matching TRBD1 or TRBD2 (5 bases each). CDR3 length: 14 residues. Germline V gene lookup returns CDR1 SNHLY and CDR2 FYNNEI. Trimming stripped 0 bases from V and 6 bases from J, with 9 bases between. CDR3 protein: CASSEARDANIQYF. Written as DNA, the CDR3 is TGTGCCAGCAGTGAAGCCAGGGACGCAAACATTCAGTACTTC.

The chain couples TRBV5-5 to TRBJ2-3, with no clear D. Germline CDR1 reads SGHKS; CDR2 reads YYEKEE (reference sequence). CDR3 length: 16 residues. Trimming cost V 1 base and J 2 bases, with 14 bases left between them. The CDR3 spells CASSLSSAPSTDTQYF. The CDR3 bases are TGTGCCAGCAGCTTGAGTTCAGCCCCATCCACAGATACGCAGTATTTT.

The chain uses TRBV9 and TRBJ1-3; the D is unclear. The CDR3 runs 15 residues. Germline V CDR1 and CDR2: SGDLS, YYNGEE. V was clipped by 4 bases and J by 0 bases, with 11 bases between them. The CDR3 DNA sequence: TGTGCCAGCAGCCCTCACGGAAGCTCTGGAAACACCATATATTTT. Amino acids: CASSPHGSSGNTIYF.

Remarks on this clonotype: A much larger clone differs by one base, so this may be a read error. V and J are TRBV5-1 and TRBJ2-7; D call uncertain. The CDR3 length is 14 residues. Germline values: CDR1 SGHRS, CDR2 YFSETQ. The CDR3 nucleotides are TGCGCCAGAAGCTTGGAACCCGGTCGATCCGAGCAGTACTTC. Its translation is CARSLEPGRSEQYF.

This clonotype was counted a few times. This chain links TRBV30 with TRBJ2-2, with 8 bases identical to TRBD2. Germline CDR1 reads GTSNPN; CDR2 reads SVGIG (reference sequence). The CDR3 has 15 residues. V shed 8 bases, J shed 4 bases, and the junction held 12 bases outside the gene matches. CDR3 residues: CALLAGSRGTGELFF. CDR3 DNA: TGTGCCCTATTAGCGGGGAGTCGAGGCACCGGGGAGCTGTTTTTT.

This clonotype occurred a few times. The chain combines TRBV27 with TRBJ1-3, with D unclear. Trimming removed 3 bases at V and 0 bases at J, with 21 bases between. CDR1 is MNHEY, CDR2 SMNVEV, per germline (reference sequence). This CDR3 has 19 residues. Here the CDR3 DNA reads TGTGCCAGCAGTTTTTCCTCTCGTCCACACCGCTCCTCTGGAAACACCATATATTTT. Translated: CASSFSSRPHRSSGNTIYF.

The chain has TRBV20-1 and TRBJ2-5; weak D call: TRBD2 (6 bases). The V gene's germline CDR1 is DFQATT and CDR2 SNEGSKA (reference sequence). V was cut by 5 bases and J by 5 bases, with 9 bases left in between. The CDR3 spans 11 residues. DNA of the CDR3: TGCAGTGCTTTCCGGGGGGAGACCCAGTACTTC. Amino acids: CSAFRGETQYF.

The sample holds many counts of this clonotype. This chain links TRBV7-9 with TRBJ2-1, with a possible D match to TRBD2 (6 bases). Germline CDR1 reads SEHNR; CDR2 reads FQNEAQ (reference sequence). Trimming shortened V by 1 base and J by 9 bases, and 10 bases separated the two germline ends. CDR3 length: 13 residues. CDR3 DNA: TGTGCCAGCAGCTTAGGGGCTAGCGCTGAGCAGTTCTTC. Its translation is CASSLGASAEQFF.

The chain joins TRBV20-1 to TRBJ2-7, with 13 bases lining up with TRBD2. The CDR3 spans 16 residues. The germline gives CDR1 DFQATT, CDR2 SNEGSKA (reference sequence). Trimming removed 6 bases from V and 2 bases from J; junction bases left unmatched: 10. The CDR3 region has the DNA TGCAGTGCCCCGCGACTAGCGGGAGGTCGGGCCTACGAGCAGTACTTC. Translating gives CSAPRLAGGRAYEQYF.

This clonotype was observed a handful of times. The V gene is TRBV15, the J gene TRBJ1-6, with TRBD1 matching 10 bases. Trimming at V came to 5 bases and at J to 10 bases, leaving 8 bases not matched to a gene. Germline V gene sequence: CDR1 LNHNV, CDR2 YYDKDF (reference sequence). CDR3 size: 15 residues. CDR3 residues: CATSSRGQGQSPLHF. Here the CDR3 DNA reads TGTGCCACCAGCTCACGGGGACAGGGGCAGTCACCCCTCCACTTT.

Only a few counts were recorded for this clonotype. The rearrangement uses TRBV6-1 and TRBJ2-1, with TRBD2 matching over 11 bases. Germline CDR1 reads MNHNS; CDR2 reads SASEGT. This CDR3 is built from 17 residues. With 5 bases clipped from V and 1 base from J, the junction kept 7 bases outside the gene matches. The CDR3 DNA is TGTGCCAGCAGTCCGCGACTAGCGGGAAGGTCCTACAATGAGCAGTTCTTC. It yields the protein CASSPRLAGRSYNEQFF.